Presented here are 10 T cell receptor beta chains from one specimen sequenced in a study of blood T cell repertoires in COVID-19. Using immunoSEQ multiplex PCR, the repertoire was profiled, and TCRdb retains in-frame clones only, with some absent. Seen here are more than 70,000 clones, 89% observed once, and the top ten hold over 7%. The material sequenced was peripheral blood. These receptors originate from a man in his fifties with acute or convalescent COVID-19.

The chain employs TRBV4-1 and TRBJ2-2; no definite D call. Germline V lookup: CDR1 MGHRA, CDR2 YSYEKL. With 1 base removed from V and 4 bases from J, the gap between germline ends came to 10 bases. The CDR3 is 15 residues long. The chain's CDR3 is CASSQVIAPTGELFF. The CDR3 nucleotides are TGCGCCAGCAGCCAAGTGATAGCACCCACCGGGGAGCTGTTTTTT.

This chain joins TRBV5-8 and TRBJ1-6; 10 bases are a match to TRBD1. This CDR3 region has 16 residues. The V gene end was trimmed by 4 bases and the J gene end by 10 bases; junction bases not matched to a gene: 11. Germline V CDR1 and CDR2: SGHTS, YDEGEE. In DNA, the CDR3 is TGTGCCAGCAGCGCGACCGGGACAGGGGTGAACTCACCCCTCCACTTT. Protein product: CASSATGTGVNSPLHF.

This chain links TRBV2 with TRBJ1-1, with D perhaps matching TRBD1 (5 bases). Per the germline V gene, CDR1 is SNHLY and CDR2 is FYNNEI. V dropped 4 bases and J dropped 1 base, with 16 bases sitting between them. This CDR3 has 16 amino acids. CDR3 region: CASSVEQGSANTEAFF. The CDR3 nucleotides read TGTGCCAGCAGTGTGGAGCAGGGTTCGGCGAACACTGAAGCTTTCTTT.

The chain has TRBV27 and TRBJ2-5; D is possibly TRBD2 (6 bases). The ends were cut back, 4 bases at V and 5 bases at J, with 14 bases in the middle. The CDR3 is made up of 14 amino acids. Per the germline V gene, CDR1 is MNHEY and CDR2 is SMNVEV (reference sequence). This chain's CDR3 is CASSSARGTETQYF. The CDR3 DNA follows: TGTGCCAGCAGTTCCGCGCGGGGTACGGAGACCCAGTACTTC.

The chain links TRBV29-1 to TRBJ2-5; the D gene is possibly TRBD2 (6 bases). V was trimmed by 6 bases and J by 2 bases, leaving 13 bases between them. Germline values: CDR1 SQVTM, CDR2 ANQGSEA. This CDR3 is built from 13 residues. The CDR3 bases are TGCAGCGTGGGGGACGGAGGGCAAGAGACCCAGTACTTC. Protein product: CSVGDGGQETQYF.

The gene calls are TRBV28 and TRBJ1-6; no clear D gene. The V gene lost 1 base and the J gene lost 2 bases, with 6 bases spanning the gap. Germline V lookup: CDR1 MDHEN, CDR2 SYDVKM. The CDR3 extends over 15 amino acids. Written as DNA, the CDR3 is TGTGCCAGCAGTTTATCGAGAGCCTATAATTCACCCCTCCACTTT. The encoded protein is CASSLSRAYNSPLHF. The full variable domain, completed using reference TRBV28 and TRBJ1-6, is DVKVTQSSRYLVKRTGEKVFLECVQDMDHENMFWYRQDPGLGLRLIYFSYDVKMKEKGDIPEGYSVSREKKERFSLILESASTNQTSMYLCASSLSRAYNSPLHFGNGTRLTVT.

J is TRBJ2-7 and V is TRBV9; 7 bases fit TRBD1. The CDR3 totals 15 residues. The ends lost 4 bases at V and 6 bases at J; junction bases unmatched: 13. Germline CDR1 is SGDLS and CDR2 is YYNGEE. The DNA of the CDR3 is TGTGCCAGCAGCCCCAACAGGGGCGGTTCGACCGAGCAGTACTTC. Translation gives CASSPNRGGSTEQYF.

This chain joins TRBV9 and TRBJ2-1; 8 bases agree with TRBD2. The CDR3 runs to 19 residues. CDR1 SGDLS and CDR2 YYNGEE come from the germline V gene. The junction had 14 bases not matched to a gene; V was cut back by 0 bases and J by 3 bases. CDR3 bases: TGTGCCAGCAGCGTAGGGGAGACTAGCGTCCTCTTTGTCTACAATGAGCAGTTCTTC. Encoded protein: CASSVGETSVLFVYNEQFF.

V is TRBV7-8 and J is TRBJ1-5; 8 nucleotides match TRBD1. This CDR3 has 12 amino acids. CDR1 is SGHVS, CDR2 FQNEAQ, per germline. V was pared by 8 bases and J by 4 bases, with 1 base of the junction left unmatched. The CDR3 loop is CASGTGNQPQHF. The CDR3 DNA is TGTGCCAGCGGGACAGGAAATCAGCCCCAGCATTTT. Full variable domain (remainder filled in from reference TRBV7-8 and TRBJ1-5): GAGVSQSPRYKVAKRGQDVALRCDPISGHVSLFWYQQALGQGPEFLTYFQNEAQLDKSGLPSDRFFAERPEGSVSTLKIQRTQQEDSAVYLCASGTGNQPQHFGDGTRLSIL.

The table lists this clone with a count of one. J is TRBJ2-2 and V is TRBV2, with D perhaps matching TRBD1 (6 bases). V was pared by 5 bases and J by 0 bases, with 13 bases between. This CDR3 contains 16 residues. Germline CDR1 SNHLY, CDR2 FYNNEI. The CDR3 DNA reads as TGTGCCAGCAGTTTGACAGGCCTGTCGAACACCGGGGAGCTGTTTTTT. Its translation: CASSLTGLSNTGELFF.